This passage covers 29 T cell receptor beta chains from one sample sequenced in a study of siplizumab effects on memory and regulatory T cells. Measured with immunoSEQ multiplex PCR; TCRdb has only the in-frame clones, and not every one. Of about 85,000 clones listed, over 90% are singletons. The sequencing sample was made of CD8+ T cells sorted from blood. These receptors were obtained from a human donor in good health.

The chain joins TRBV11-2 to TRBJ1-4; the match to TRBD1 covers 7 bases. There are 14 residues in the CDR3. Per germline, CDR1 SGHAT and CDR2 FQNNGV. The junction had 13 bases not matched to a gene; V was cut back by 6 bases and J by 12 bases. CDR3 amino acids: CASRTTEQGLELFF. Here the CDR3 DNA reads TGTGCCAGCAGGACGACCGAACAGGGGCTAGAACTGTTTTTT.

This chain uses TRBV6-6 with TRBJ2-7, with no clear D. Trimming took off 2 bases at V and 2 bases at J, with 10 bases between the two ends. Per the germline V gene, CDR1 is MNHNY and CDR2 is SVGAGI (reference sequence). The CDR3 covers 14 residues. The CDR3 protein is CASSYAERPYEQYF. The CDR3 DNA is TGTGCCAGCAGTTACGCCGAGCGACCCTACGAGCAGTACTTC.

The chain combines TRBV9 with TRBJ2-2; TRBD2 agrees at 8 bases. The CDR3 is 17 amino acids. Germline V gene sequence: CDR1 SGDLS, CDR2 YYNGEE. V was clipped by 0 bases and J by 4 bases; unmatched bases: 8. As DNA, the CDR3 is TGTGCCAGCAGCGTAGGTCCAAGCGGGAGTATCACCGGGGAGCTGTTTTTT. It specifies CASSVGPSGSITGELFF.

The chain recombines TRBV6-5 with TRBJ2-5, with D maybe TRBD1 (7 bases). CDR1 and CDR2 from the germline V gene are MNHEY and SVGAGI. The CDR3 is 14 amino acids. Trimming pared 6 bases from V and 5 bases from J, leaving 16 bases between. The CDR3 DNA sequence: TGTGCCAGCAGCTTCGGACAGGAGGGGGAGACCCAGTACTTC. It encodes CASSFGQEGETQYF.

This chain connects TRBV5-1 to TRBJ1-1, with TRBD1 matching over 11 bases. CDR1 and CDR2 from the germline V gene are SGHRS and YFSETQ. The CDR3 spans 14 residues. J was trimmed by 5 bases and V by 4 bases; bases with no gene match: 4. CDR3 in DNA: TGCGCCAGCAGCCCAGGACAGGGGGCGACTGAAGCTTTCTTT. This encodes CASSPGQGATEAFF. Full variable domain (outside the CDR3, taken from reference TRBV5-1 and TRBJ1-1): KAGVTQTPRYLIKTRGQQVTLSCSPISGHRSVSWYQQTPGQGLQFLFEYFSETQRNKGNFPGRFSGRQFSNSRSEMNVSTLELGDSALYLCASSPGQGATEAFFGQGTRLTVV.

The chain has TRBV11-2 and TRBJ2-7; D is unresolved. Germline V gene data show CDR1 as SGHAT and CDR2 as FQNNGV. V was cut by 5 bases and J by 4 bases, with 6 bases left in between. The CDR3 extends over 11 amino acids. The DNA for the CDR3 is TGTGCCAGCAGCGAAGGGTACGAGCAGTACTTC. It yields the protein CASSEGYEQYF.

CDR3: CASSVLAVDTDTQYF. The CDR3 coding sequence is TGTGCCAGCAGCGTTTTAGCGGTAGACACAGATACGCAGTATTTT. V and J are TRBV9 and TRBJ2-3, with D maybe TRBD2 (6 bases). V was clipped by 2 bases and J by 2 bases, with 12 bases between them. CDR1 SGDLS and CDR2 YYNGEE come from the germline V gene. The CDR3 has 15 residues.

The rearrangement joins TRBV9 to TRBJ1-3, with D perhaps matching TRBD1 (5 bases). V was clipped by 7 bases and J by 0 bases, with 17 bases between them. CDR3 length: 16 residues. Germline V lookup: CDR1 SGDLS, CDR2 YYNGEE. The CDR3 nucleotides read TGTGCCAGCTCAAATTCGGACACCCTCTCTGGAAACACCATATATTTT. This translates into CASSNSDTLSGNTIYF.

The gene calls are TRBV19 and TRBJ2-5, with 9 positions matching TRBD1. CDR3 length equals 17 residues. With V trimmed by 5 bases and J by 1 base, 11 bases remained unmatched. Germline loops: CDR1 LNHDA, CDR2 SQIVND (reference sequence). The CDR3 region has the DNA TGTGCCAGTAGTGATGGATCGGGACAGGGAACCCAAGAGACCCAGTACTTC. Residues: CASSDGSGQGTQETQYF.

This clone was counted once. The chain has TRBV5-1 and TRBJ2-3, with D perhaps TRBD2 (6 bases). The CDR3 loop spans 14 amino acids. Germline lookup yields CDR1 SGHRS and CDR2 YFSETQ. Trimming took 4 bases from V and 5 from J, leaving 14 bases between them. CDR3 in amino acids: CASSPRDSGDTQYF. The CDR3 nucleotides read TGCGCCAGCAGCCCTCGAGATAGCGGAGATACGCAGTATTTT.

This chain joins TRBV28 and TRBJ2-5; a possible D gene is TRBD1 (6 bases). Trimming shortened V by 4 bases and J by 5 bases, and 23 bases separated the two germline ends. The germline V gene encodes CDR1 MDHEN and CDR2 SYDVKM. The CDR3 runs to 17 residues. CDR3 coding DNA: TGTGCCAGCAGTTCTACCGCAGCGACAGGAGACTTGGAGACCCAGTACTTC. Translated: CASSSTAATGDLETQYF.

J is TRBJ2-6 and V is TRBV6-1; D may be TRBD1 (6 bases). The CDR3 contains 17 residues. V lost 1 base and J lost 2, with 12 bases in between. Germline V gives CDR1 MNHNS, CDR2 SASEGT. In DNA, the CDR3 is TGTGCCAGCAGTGAAGAGGGGGAACTGACTGGGGCCAACGTCCTGACTTTC. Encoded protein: CASSEEGELTGANVLTF.

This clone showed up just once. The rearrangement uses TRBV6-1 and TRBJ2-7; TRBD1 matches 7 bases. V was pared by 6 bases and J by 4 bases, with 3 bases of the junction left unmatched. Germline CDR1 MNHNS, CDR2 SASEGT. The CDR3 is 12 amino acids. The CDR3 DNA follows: TGTGCCAGCAGGGAGACAGGGTACGAGCAGTACTTC. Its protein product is CASRETGYEQYF.

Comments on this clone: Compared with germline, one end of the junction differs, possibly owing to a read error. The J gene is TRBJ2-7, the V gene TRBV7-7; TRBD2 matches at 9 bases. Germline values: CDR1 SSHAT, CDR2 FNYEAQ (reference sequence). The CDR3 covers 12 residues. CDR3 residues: CASSSLAGVLYF. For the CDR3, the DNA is TGTGCTAGCAGCTCGTTAGCGGGAGTCCTGTACTTC.

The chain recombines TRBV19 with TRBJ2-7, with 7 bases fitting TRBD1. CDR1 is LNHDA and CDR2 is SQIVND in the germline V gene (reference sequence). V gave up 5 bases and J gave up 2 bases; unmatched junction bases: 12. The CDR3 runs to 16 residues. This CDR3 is CASSGQVHLIPYEQYF. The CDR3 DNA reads TGTGCCAGTAGTGGACAGGTTCACCTCATCCCCTACGAGCAGTACTTC.

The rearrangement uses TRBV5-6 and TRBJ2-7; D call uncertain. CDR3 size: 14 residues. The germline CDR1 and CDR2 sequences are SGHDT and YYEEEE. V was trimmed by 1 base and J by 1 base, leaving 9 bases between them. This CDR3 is CASSLSLTSYEQYF. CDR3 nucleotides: TGTGCCAGCAGCTTGAGTTTGACATCCTACGAGCAGTACTTC.

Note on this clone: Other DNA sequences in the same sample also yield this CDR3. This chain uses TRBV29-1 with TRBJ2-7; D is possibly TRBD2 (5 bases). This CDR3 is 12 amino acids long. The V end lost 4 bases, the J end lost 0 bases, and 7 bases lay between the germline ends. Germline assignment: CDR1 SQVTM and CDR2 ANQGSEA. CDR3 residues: CSVVGSSYEQYF. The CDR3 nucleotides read TGCAGCGTTGTGGGGAGCTCCTACGAGCAGTACTTC.

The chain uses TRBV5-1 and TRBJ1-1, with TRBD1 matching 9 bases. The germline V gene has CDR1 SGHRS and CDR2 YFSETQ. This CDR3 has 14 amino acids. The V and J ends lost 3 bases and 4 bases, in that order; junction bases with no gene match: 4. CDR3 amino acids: CASSYGQGSTEAFF. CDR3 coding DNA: TGCGCCAGCAGCTACGGACAGGGGAGCACTGAAGCTTTCTTT.

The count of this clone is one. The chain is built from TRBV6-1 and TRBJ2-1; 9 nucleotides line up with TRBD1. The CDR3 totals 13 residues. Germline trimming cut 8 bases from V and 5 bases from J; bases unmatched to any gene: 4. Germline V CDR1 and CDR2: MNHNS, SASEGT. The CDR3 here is CASRGQGNNEQFF. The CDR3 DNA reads TGTGCCAGCCGGGGACAGGGCAACAATGAGCAGTTCTTC.

CDR3 region: CASSSRAGTSGRRTDTQYF. The CDR3 DNA sequence: TGTGCCAGCAGCTCAAGAGCCGGGACTAGCGGTCGACGGACAGATACGCAGTATTTT. This chain joins TRBV13 and TRBJ2-3, with 11 positions matching TRBD2. Looked up from germline, CDR1 is PRHDT and CDR2 is FYEKMQ (reference sequence). The V and J ends lost 4 bases and 3 bases, in that order; junction bases with no gene match: 15. The CDR3 runs 19 residues. Full variable domain (remainder filled in from reference TRBV13 and TRBJ2-3): AAGVIQSPRHLIKEKRETATLKCYPIPRHDTVYWYQQGPGQDPQFLISFYEKMQSDKGSIPDRFSAQQFSDYHSELNMSSLELGDSALYFCASSSRAGTSGRRTDTQYFGPGTRLTVL.

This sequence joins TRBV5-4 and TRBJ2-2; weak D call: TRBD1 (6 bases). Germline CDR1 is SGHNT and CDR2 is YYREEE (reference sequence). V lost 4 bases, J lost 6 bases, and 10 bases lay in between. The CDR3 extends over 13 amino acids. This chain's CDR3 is CASSGQSAGELFF. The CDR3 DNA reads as TGTGCCAGCAGCGGACAGTCGGCCGGGGAGCTGTTTTTT.

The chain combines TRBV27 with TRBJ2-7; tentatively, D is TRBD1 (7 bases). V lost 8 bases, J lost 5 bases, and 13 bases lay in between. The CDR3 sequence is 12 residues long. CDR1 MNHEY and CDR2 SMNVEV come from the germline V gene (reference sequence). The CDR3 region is CASGGTVNEQYF. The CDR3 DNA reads TGTGCCAGCGGCGGGACAGTCAACGAGCAGTACTTC.

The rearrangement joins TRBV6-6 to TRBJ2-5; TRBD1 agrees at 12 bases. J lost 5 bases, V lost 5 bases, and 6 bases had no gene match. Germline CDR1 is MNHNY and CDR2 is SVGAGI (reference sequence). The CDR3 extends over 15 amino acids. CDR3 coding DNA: TGTGCCAGCAGTCCCGGGACAGGGGGCCTGGAGACCCAGTACTTC. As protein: CASSPGTGGLETQYF.

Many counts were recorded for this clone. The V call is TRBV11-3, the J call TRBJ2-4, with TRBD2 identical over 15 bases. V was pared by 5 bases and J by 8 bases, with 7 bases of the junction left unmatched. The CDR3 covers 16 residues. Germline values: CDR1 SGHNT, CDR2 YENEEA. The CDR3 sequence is CASSRGLAGGWHIQYF. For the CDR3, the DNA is TGTGCCAGCAGCAGGGGACTAGCGGGAGGTTGGCACATTCAGTACTTC.

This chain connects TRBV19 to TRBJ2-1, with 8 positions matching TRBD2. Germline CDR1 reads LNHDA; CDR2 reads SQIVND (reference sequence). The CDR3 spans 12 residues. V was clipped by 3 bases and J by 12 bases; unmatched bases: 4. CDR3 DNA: TGTGCCAGTAGTATGCCCGGGGGGGGGCAGTTCTTC. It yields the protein CASSMPGGGQFF.

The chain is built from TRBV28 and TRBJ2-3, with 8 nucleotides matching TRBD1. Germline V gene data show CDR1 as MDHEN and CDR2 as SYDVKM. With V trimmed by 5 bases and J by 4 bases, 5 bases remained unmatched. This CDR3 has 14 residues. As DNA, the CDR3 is TGTGCCAGCAGTGCCAGGGGGCGAGCAGATACGCAGTATTTT. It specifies CASSARGRADTQYF.

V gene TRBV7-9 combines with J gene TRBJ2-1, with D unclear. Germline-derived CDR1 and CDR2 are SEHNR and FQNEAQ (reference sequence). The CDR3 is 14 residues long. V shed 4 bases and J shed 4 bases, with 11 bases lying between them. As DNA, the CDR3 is TGTGCCAGCAGCTCCGCCGTAGGATACAATGAGCAGTTCTTC. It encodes CASSSAVGYNEQFF. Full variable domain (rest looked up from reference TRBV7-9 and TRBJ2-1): DTGVSQNPRHKITKRGQNVTFRCDPISEHNRLYWYRQTLGQGPEFLTYFQNEAQLEKSRLLSDRFSAERPKGSFSTLEIQRTEQGDSAMYLCASSSAVGYNEQFFGPGTRLTVL.

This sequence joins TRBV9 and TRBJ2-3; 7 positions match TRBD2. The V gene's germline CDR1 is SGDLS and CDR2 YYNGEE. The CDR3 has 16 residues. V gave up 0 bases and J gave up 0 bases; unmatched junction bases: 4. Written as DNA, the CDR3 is TGTGCCAGCAGCGTAGTGGCTAGCGGTAGCACAGATACGCAGTATTTT. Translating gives CASSVVASGSTDTQYF.

CDR3 residues: CASSEEEGVAGELFF. The CDR3, as DNA: TGTGCCAGCAGTGAGGAGGAGGGGGTGGCCGGGGAGCTGTTTTTT. The genes are TRBV6-1 and TRBJ2-2; the D gene could be TRBD1 or TRBD2 (6 bases each). Trimming pared 3 bases from V and 6 bases from J, leaving 14 bases between. The length of the CDR3 is 15 residues. The V gene's germline CDR1 is MNHNS and CDR2 SASEGT.